This entry describes one T cell receptor beta chain. The data derive from a study of blood T cell repertoires in COVID-19. Across the study: Samples of COVID-19 (acute and convalescent) were obtained from the United States, Italy and Spain. PBMCs, B-cell-depleted T cells, or T cells provided the cDNA or gDNA that made up the material.

The V and J ends lost 1 base and 7 bases, in that order; junction bases with no gene match: 3. There are 14 residues in the CDR3. Germline values: CDR1 SGHAT, CDR2 FQNNGV. In the original analysis: Estimates of nucleated cell counts were drawn from the amplification of reference gene primers. The data were produced by immunoSEQ multiplex PCR, yet TCRdb's version contains in-frame clones alone and is incomplete. V, J and clone size were drawn from that table, and D and trimming were deduced from the DNA. The table shows about 240,000 clones, with around 88% occurring only once. The TCR sequence derives from a woman aged 25-40 years who had recovered from COVID-19. The chain has TRBV11-2 and TRBJ2-1, with 8 bases identical to TRBD2. Sequencing input: PBMCs or T cells enriched from blood (not recorded which). The CDR3 nucleotides are TGTGCCAGCAGCTTAGTACCTAGCGGGAATGAGCAGTTCTTC. This sequence encodes CASSLVPSGNEQFF.